This T cell receptor beta chain came from a study of T-cell memory formation after mild COVID-19. Overall study: For the most part, TCR clusters were specific to one donor.

This clonotype was detected many times. Germline-derived CDR1 and CDR2 are SEHNR and FQNEAQ (reference sequence). V gave up 5 bases and J gave up 4 bases, with 8 bases separating them. This CDR3 has 12 amino acids. TCRdb itself ran the 5' RACE reads through MiXCR, one entry per CDR3 protein. The profile covers over 12,000 distinct CDR3 sequences, with approximately 19% appearing a single time and about 52% taken by the ten largest. This receptor was identified in an adult woman who had mild COVID-19 (a few samples of this study predate the infection). Cell type and time point are not known. The source material was PBMCs or a T cell subset sorted from them (not recorded which). V and J are TRBV7-9 and TRBJ1-1; a weak D match, TRBD1 (5 bases). The chain's CDR3 is CASSGGGTEAFF. DNA of the CDR3: TGTGCCAGCAGCGGGGGGGGCACTGAAGCTTTCTTT.